This T cell receptor beta chain is from a study of cytomegalovirus exposure and HLA in healthy donors. Overall study results and limits: Later on, an analysis found that several of the most significant clusters appeared to be linked to common viral pathogens, which included parvovirus B19.

The PCR ran on 60 Vbeta and 13 Jbeta primers. Clones were read by immunoSEQ multiplex PCR, and TCRdb kept only the in-frame ones, dropping some. The table shows 150,000 to 200,000 clones, with 77% occurring only once. About this clone: The antigen remains unidentified.

Sequencing was carried out using PBMCs. This TCR was recovered from a woman in her thirties in good health and CMV-seropositive.

The CDR3 loop is CASSLDSGSSETQYF. CDR3 DNA sequence: TGTGCCAGCAGCTTGGATAGCGGGAGTTCCGAGACCCAGTACTTC. This rearrangement joins TRBV7-9 to TRBJ2-5; TRBD2 agrees at 9 bases. The CDR3 is 15 residues long. CDR1 and CDR2 (germline): SEHNR, FQNEAQ (reference sequence). After removal of 3 bases from V and 5 bases from J, the junction contained 7 bases not matched to a gene.